Presented here are 21 T cell receptor beta chains from one specimen sequenced in a study of tumor-infiltrating lymphocytes in oesophageal squamous cell carcinoma. One entry per CDR3 protein, called by TCRdb with MiXCR from the PCR reads. The sample consists of several thousand distinct CDR3 sequences, more than 13% of them appearing once. Sequences were obtained from esophageal tumor tissue. Receptor source: a male donor with esophageal squamous cell carcinoma.

In its sample, this clonotype was seen a few times. This CDR3 is missing its conserved last phenylalanine or tryptophan, likely due to a read error. No DNA is shown, since the ends of the CDR3 on it are uncertain; the CDR3 is the one TCRdb lists. The chain carries TRBV14 and TRBJ2-5; whether TRBD1, the table's D call, matches the DNA was not checked. Germline V CDR1 and CDR2: SGHDN, FVKESK. The CDR3 spans 15 residues, counting both ends. The CDR3 spells CASSPGQGFGYTFGS.

The table lists this clonotype with a few counts. V and J are TRBV5-1 and TRBJ1-2, with TRBD1 matching 7 bases. Germline CDR1 reads SGHRS; CDR2 reads YFSETQ. J was trimmed by 10 bases and V by 4 bases; bases with no gene match: 13. The CDR3 is made up of 14 amino acids. CDR3 nucleotide sequence: TGCGCCAGCAGCCCGAAGACAGGGTCGAGTGACTACACCTTC. Protein sequence: CASSPKTGSSDYTF. Variable domain in full (rest from reference TRBV5-1 and TRBJ1-2): KAGVTQTPRYLIKTRGQQVTLSCSPISGHRSVSWYQQTPGQGLQFLFEYFSETQRNKGNFPGRFSGRQFSNSRSEMNVSTLELGDSALYLCASSPKTGSSDYTFGSGTRLTVV.

This clonotype was recorded at least ten times. The CDR3 region is CASSLAGGGHEQYF. The CDR3 DNA reads as TGCGCCAGCAGCTTGGCTGGGGGGGGCCACGAGCAGTACTTC. The rearrangement uses TRBV5-1 and TRBJ2-5, with a weak D call TRBD2 (7 bases). The end of the DNA fits TRBJ2-7 better, so the J call may be wrong. CDR3 length equals 14 residues. Germline-derived CDR1 and CDR2 are SGHRS and YFSETQ.

Relative to its sample, this clonotype is medium-sized. A much larger clone is a single base away; this may be a read error. The V call is TRBV7-9, the J call TRBJ2-7; 7 nucleotides align to TRBD1. The CDR3 is 14 amino acids. Germline V gene sequence: CDR1 SEHNR, CDR2 FQNEAQ (reference sequence). J gave up 7 bases and V 3 bases, and 9 bases lay outside the gene matches. CDR3 DNA sequence: TGTGCCAGCAGCTTTGAGGGGGCATACAATGAGCAGTACTTC. Encoded protein: CASSFEGAYNEQYF.

This clonotype appeared a single time. One end of the junction does not line up with germline, which may come from a read error. This chain uses TRBV7-4 with TRBJ2-3, with 12 bases identical to TRBD2. CDR1 is SGHVT and CDR2 is SQSDAQ in the germline V gene. The CDR3 spans 18 residues. This CDR3 reads CASRPPIGLAGRRETRCF. CDR3 nucleotides: TGTGCCAGCAGGCCCCCTATTGGACTAGCGGGGAGGAGAGAGACGCGGTGTTTT.

By share, this clonotype ranks as large (0.1 to 1%). A read error may produce the germline difference seen at one junction end. The V call is TRBV7-9, the J call TRBJ2-7; a weak D match, TRBD1 (5 bases). This CDR3 has 12 amino acids. Germline loops: CDR1 SEHNR, CDR2 FQNEAQ (reference sequence). The CDR3: CAGEGDNSPLHF. CDR3 nucleotides: TGTGCAGGGGAAGGGGATAATTCACCCCTCCACTTC.

This clonotype is categorized as medium-sized. The chain links TRBV7-2 to TRBJ2-3, with D possibly being TRBD1 or TRBD2 (9 bases each). V dropped 5 bases and J dropped 7 bases, with 25 bases sitting between them. This CDR3 is 17 amino acids long. Germline CDR1 reads SGHTA; CDR2 reads FQGNSA. The CDR3 nucleotides are TGTGCCAGCAGCCGCGGGGGGGGACAGGGTCGAACAAATACGCAGTATTTT. Translation: CASSRGGGQGRTNTQYF.

This clonotype counts as medium-sized. This chain joins TRBV10-2 and TRBJ2-7, with D possibly called TRBD1 or TRBD2 (6 bases each). The CDR3 has 14 amino acids. CDR1 is WSHSY and CDR2 is SAAADI in the germline V gene. Trimming pared 3 bases from V and 7 bases from J, leaving 16 bases between. This CDR3 reads CASSDHSGRGEQYF. The CDR3 coding sequence is TGCGCCAGCAGTGATCATAGCGGAAGGGGGGAGCAGTACTTC.

This clonotype was seen more than once but under ten times. The CDR3 nucleotides are TGTGCCAGCAGTAGACAGGGGTTCGATCAGCCCCAGCATTTT. Translated, it gives CASSRQGFDQPQHF. V is TRBV6-1 and J is TRBJ1-5, with TRBD1 identical over 8 bases. CDR3 size: 14 residues. The junction had 5 bases not matched to a gene; V was cut back by 5 bases and J by 5 bases. Germline V lookup: CDR1 MNHNS, CDR2 SASEGT.

By sample share, this clonotype is medium-sized. V is TRBV4-2 and J is TRBJ2-5; 8 nucleotides line up with TRBD2. After removal of 5 bases from V and 2 bases from J, the junction contained 13 bases not matched to a gene. This CDR3 spans 17 amino acids. The germline CDR1 and CDR2 sequences are LGHNA and YNFKEQ. The CDR3 DNA reads TGTGCCAGCAGCTACCAAGACCGGGGGGGCCGACAAGAGACCCAGTACTTC. It codes for CASSYQDRGGRQETQYF.

This clonotype has at least ten counts. J is TRBJ1-3 and V is TRBV6-1; D is possibly TRBD1 (5 bases). CDR1 is MNHNS and CDR2 is SASEGT in the germline V gene. This CDR3 has 15 amino acids. V was trimmed by 6 bases and J by 0 bases, leaving 12 bases between them. The CDR3 DNA is TGTGCCAGCAGCCGGGACCCACGCTCTGGAAACACCATATATTTT. Translating gives CASSRDPRSGNTIYF.

The rearrangement uses TRBV25-1 and TRBJ2-2; D is unresolved. The V end lost 3 bases, the J end lost 0 bases, and 5 bases lay between the germline ends. The CDR3 loop spans 14 amino acids. Germline CDR1 and CDR2: MGHDK and SYGVNS. CDR3 sequence reads: CASSDVANTGELFF. In DNA form, the CDR3 reads TGTGCCAGCAGTGATGTCGCGAACACCGGGGAGCTGTTTTTT. Full variable domain (remainder filled in from reference TRBV25-1 and TRBJ2-2): EADIYQTPRYLVIGTGKKITLECSQTMGHDKMYWYQQDPGMELHLIHYSYGVNSTEKGDLSSESTVSRIRTEHFPLTLESARPSHTSQYLCASSDVANTGELFFGEGSRLTVL.

This clonotype was seen only a few times. This chain links TRBV5-1 with TRBJ1-3; D unclear. Germline V CDR1 and CDR2: SGHRS, YFSETQ. Trimming stripped 2 bases from V and 1 base from J, with 7 bases between. The CDR3 contains 14 residues. The CDR3 protein is CASSFAESGNTIYF. The CDR3 coding sequence is TGCGCCAGCAGCTTCGCAGAGTCTGGAAACACCATATATTTT. Together with reference TRBV5-1 and TRBJ1-3, the CDR3 gives the full variable domain: KAGVTQTPRYLIKTRGQQVTLSCSPISGHRSVSWYQQTPGQGLQFLFEYFSETQRNKGNFPGRFSGRQFSNSRSEMNVSTLELGDSALYLCASSFAESGNTIYFGEGSWLTVV.

Remarks on this clonotype: Since the CDR3 does not end with the conserved phenylalanine or tryptophan, this likely comes from a read error. The limits of the CDR3 on the DNA are not certain, so only TCRdb's listed CDR3 is given. This chain joins TRBV5-6 and TRBJ1-1; TRBD1 was called by the table and not checked on the DNA. The CDR3 is 16 amino acids long, termini counted. The germline CDR1 and CDR2 sequences are SGHDT and YYEEEE. This chain's CDR3 is CASSGTGLTYEQYFGP.

In its sample, this clonotype ranks as medium-sized (0.01 to 0.1%). V and J are TRBV6-1 and TRBJ1-1; D remains unclear. V shed 5 bases and J shed 0 bases, with 4 bases lying between them. The CDR3 runs to 12 residues. The germline gives CDR1 MNHNS, CDR2 SASEGT. Here the CDR3 reads CASSLMNTEAFF. CDR3 in DNA: TGTGCCAGCAGTCTAATGAACACTGAAGCTTTCTTT.

This clonotype showed up many times. The chain is built from TRBV5-1 and TRBJ1-4, with D unresolved. CDR1 is SGHRS and CDR2 is YFSETQ in the germline V gene. This CDR3 spans 13 amino acids. V shed 3 bases and J shed 8 bases, with 11 bases lying between them. The CDR3 DNA reads TGCGCCAGCAGCTCACGGGTAGAGGAAAAACTGTTTTTT. It yields the protein CASSSRVEEKLFF.

This clonotype came up many times. This may come from a read error, since a much larger clone is one base off. This rearrangement joins TRBV7-9 to TRBJ2-7; D not certain. The germline gives CDR1 SEHNR, CDR2 FQNEAQ (reference sequence). The CDR3 contains 13 residues. Trimming shortened V by 5 bases and J by 7 bases, and 15 bases separated the two germline ends. The CDR3 DNA reads TGTGCCAGCAGCCGGACGACGGTTTATGAGCAGTACTTC. Translation: CASSRTTVYEQYF. Combining the CDR3 with reference TRBV7-9 and TRBJ2-7 gives the whole variable domain DTGVSQNPRHKITKRGQNVTFRCDPISEHNRLYWYRQTLGQGPEFLTYFQNEAQLEKSRLLSDRFSAERPKGSFSTLEIQRTEQGDSAMYLCASSRTTVYEQYFGPGTRLTVT.

For this clonotype: The CDR3 does not close with the conserved phenylalanine or tryptophan, likely indicating a read error. The DNA is left out, because the CDR3 cannot be placed on it with certainty; the CDR3 is given as TCRdb lists it. The chain joins TRBV7-2 to TRBJ2-3; the table's D call, TRBD2, was not checked against the DNA. Both ends counted, the CDR3 spans 13 residues. Germline loops: CDR1 SGHTA, CDR2 FQGNSA. The CDR3 protein is CASSGSYEQYFGP.

This clonotype is categorized as medium-sized. The genes are TRBV11-2 and TRBJ2-1; D perhaps matches TRBD1 (6 bases). Germline CDR1 and CDR2: SGHAT and FQNNGV. The CDR3 runs to 15 residues. With 11 bases removed from V and 5 bases from J, the gap between germline ends came to 22 bases. DNA of the CDR3: TGTGCCGCAAAAGCAGCCGGACAGCGCAACAATGAGCAGTTCTTC. Translating gives CAAKAAGQRNNEQFF.

In this sample, this clonotype is medium-sized (0.01 to 0.1%). This rearrangement joins TRBV12-3 or TRBV12-4 to TRBJ2-7, with 7 bases that match TRBD2. The CDR3 is made up of 14 amino acids. V lost 2 bases, J lost 3 bases, and 4 bases stayed unmatched. CDR3 sequence: CASSLRRGDYEQYF. The CDR3 DNA reads as TGTGCCAGCAGTTTACGACGGGGGGACTACGAGCAGTACTTC.

The chain has TRBV27 and TRBJ2-5; D perhaps matches TRBD2 (6 bases). V lost 6 bases and J lost 11, with 16 bases in between. CDR3 length: 12 amino acids. From germline, CDR1 is MNHEY and CDR2 SMNVEV (reference sequence). The CDR3 sequence: CASRRGDNEQYF. In DNA form, the CDR3 reads TGTGCCAGCAGGCGGGGAGACAATGAGCAGTACTTC.